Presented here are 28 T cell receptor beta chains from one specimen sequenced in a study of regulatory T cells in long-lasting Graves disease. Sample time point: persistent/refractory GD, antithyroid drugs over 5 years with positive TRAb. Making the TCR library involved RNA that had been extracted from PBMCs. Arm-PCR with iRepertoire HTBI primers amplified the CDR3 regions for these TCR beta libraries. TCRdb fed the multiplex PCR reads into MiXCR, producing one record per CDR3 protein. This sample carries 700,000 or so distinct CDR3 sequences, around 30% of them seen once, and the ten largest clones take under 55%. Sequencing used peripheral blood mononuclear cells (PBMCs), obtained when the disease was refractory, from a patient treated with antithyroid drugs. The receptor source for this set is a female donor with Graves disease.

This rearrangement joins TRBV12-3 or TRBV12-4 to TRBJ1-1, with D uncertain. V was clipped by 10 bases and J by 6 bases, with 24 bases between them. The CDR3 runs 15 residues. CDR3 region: CANTLAGWNDAEAFF. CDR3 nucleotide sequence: TGTGCCAACACCCTCGCCGGGTGGAATGACGCTGAAGCTTTCTTT.

The CDR3 nucleotides are TGCAGTGCTAGTGACGGGAGGGCCAAGACCGGGGAGCTGTTTTTT. As protein: CSASDGRAKTGELFF. This rearrangement joins TRBV20-1 to TRBJ2-2, with 8 bases matching TRBD2. After removal of 3 bases from V and 5 bases from J, the junction contained 8 bases not matched to a gene. CDR1 is DFQATT, CDR2 SNEGSKA, per germline (reference sequence). The CDR3 is 15 residues long.

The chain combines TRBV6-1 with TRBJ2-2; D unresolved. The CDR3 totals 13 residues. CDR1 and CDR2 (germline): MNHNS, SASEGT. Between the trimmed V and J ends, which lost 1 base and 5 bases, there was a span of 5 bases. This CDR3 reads CASSEVWTGELFF. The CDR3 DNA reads TGTGCCAGCAGTGAAGTGTGGACCGGGGAGCTGTTTTTT.

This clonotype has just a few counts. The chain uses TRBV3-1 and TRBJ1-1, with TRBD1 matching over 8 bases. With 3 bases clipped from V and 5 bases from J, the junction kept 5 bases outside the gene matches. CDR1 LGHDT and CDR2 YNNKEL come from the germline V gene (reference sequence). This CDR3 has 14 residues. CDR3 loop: CASSQGNRGTEAFF. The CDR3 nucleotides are TGTGCCAGCAGCCAGGGGAACAGGGGGACTGAAGCTTTCTTT.

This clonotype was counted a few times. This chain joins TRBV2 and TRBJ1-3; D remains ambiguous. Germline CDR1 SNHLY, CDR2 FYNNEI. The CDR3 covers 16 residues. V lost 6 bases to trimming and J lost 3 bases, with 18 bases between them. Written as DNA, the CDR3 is TGTGCCAGCAGCATAACCCACACGCTGAGTGGAAACACCATATATTTT. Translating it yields CASSITHTLSGNTIYF.

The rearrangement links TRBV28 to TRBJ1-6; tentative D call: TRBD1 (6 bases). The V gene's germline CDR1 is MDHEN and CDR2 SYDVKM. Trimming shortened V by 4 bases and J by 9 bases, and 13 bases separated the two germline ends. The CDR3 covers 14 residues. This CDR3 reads CASSYSTGFSPLHF. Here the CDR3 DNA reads TGTGCCAGCAGTTACTCGACAGGATTTTCACCCCTCCACTTT.

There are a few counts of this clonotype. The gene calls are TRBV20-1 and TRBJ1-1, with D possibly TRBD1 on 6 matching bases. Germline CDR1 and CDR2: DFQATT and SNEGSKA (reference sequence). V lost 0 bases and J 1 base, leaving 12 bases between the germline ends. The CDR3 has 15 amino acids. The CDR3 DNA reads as TGCAGTGCTAGAGAAGATTCGGACAGGAACACTGAAGCTTTCTTT. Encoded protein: CSAREDSDRNTEAFF.

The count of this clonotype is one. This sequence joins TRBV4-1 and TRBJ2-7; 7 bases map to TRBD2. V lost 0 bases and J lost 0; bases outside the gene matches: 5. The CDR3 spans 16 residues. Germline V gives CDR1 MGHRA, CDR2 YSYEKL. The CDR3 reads CASSQESGVDSYEQYF. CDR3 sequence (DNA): TGCGCCAGCAGCCAAGAGAGCGGGGTAGACTCCTACGAGCAGTACTTC.

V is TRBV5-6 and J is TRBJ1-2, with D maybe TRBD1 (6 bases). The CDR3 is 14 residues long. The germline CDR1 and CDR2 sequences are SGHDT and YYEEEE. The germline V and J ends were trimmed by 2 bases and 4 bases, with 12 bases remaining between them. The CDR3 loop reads CASSLRTVRYGYTF. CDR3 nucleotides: TGTGCCAGCAGCTTAAGGACAGTGCGCTATGGCTACACCTTC.

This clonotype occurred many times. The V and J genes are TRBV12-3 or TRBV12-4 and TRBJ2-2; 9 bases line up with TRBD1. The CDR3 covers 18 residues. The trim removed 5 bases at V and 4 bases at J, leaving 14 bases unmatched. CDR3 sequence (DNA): TGTGCCAGCAGTCCCTCTTCCGGGACAGGGTGGGTCACCGGGGAGCTGTTTTTT. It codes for CASSPSSGTGWVTGELFF.

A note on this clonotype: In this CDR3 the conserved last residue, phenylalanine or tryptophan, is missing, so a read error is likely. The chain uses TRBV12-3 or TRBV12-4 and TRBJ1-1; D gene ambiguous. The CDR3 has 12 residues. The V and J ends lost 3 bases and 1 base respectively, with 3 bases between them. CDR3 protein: CASSFRNTEAFL. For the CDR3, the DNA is TGTGCCAGCAGTTTTCGGAACACTGAAGCTTTCCTT.

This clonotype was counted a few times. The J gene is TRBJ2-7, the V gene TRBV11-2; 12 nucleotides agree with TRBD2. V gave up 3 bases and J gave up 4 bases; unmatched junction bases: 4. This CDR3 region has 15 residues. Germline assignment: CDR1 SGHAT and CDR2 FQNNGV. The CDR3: CASSLASGRAYEQYF. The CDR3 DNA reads TGTGCCAGCAGCTTGGCTAGCGGGAGGGCTTACGAGCAGTACTTC.

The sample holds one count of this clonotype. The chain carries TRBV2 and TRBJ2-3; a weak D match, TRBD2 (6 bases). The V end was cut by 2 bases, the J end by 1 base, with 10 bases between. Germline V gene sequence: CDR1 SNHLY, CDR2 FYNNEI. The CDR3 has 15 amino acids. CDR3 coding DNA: TGTGCCAGCAGTGAACGGGAGTCGGGCACAGATACGCAGTATTTT. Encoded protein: CASSERESGTDTQYF. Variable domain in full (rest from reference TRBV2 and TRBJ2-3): EPEVTQTPSHQVTQMGQEVILRCVPISNHLYFYWYRQILGQKVEFLVSFYNNEISEKSEIFDDQFSVERPDGSNFTLKIRSTKLEDSAMYFCASSERESGTDTQYFGPGTRLTVL.

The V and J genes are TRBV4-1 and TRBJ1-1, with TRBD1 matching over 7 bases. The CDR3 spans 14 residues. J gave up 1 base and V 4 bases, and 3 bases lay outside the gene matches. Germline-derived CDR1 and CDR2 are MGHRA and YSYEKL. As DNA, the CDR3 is TGCGCCAGCAGCCGATACAGGGGGAACACTGAAGCTTTCTTT. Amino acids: CASSRYRGNTEAFF.

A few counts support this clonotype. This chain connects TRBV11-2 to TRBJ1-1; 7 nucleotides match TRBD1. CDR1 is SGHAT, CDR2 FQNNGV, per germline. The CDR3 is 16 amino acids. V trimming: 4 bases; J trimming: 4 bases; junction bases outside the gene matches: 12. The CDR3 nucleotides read TGTGCCAGCAGCTGCCCCTTAGACAGGGTGTGCACTGAAGCTTTCTTT. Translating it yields CASSCPLDRVCTEAFF.

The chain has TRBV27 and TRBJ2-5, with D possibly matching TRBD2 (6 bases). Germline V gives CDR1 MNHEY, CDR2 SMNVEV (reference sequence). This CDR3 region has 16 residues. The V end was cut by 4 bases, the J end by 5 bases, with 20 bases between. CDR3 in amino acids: CASSSNRAGSRETQYF. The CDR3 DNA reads TGTGCCAGCAGTTCAAACCGGGCCGGGAGTCGTGAGACCCAGTACTTC.

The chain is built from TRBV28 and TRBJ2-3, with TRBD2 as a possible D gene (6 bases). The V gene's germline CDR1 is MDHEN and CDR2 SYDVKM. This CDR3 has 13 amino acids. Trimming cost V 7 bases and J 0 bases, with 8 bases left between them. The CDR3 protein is CASNGGSTDTQYF. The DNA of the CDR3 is TGTGCCAGCAACGGGGGAAGCACAGATACGCAGTATTTT. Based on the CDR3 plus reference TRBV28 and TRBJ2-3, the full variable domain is DVKVTQSSRYLVKRTGEKVFLECVQDMDHENMFWYRQDPGLGLRLIYFSYDVKMKEKGDIPEGYSVSREKKERFSLILESASTNQTSMYLCASNGGSTDTQYFGPGTRLTVL.

The CDR3 here is CASSYGQEGYTF. The CDR3 DNA reads TGCGCCAGCAGCTATGGACAGGAAGGCTACACCTTC. The rearrangement links TRBV5-1 to TRBJ1-2, with 7 bases identical to TRBD1. Unmatched junction bases numbered 4, after V lost 3 bases and J lost 8 bases. Germline assignment: CDR1 SGHRS and CDR2 YFSETQ. The CDR3 is 12 amino acids.

The CDR3 loop reads CASSPRTSGSLLAKNIQYF. CDR3 DNA sequence: TGTGCCAGCAGCCCGAGGACTAGCGGGAGCCTCCTAGCCAAAAACATTCAGTACTTC. This chain connects TRBV7-9 to TRBJ2-4, with 13 bases fitting TRBD2. This CDR3 contains 19 residues. The V gene end was trimmed by 5 bases and the J gene end by 0 bases; junction bases not matched to a gene: 10. The V gene's germline CDR1 is SEHNR and CDR2 FQNEAQ (reference sequence).

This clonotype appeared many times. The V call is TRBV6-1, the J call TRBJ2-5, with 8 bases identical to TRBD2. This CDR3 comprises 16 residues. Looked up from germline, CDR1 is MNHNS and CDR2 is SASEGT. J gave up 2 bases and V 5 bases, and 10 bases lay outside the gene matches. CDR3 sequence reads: CASSLWGLVPQETQYF. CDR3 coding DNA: TGTGCCAGCAGTCTCTGGGGACTAGTTCCGCAAGAGACCCAGTACTTC.

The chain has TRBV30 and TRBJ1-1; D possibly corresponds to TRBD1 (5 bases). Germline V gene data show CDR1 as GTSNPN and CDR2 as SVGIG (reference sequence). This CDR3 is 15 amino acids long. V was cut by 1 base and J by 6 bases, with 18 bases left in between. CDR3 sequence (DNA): TGTGCCTGGAGTGACAGGCCTACCCTGGGCTCTGAAGCTTTCTTT. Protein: CAWSDRPTLGSEAFF.

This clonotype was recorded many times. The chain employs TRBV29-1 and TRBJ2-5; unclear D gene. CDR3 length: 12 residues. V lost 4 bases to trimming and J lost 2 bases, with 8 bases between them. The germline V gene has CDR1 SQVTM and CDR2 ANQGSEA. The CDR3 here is CSVVVQQETQYF. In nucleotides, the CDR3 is TGCAGCGTTGTTGTTCAACAAGAGACCCAGTACTTC. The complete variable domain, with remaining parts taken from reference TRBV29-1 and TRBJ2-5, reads SAVISQKPSRDICQRGTSLTIQCQVDSQVTMMFWYRQQPGQSLTLIATANQGSEATYESGFVIDKFPISRPNLTFSTLTVSNMSPEDSSIYLCSVVVQQETQYFGPGTRLLVL.

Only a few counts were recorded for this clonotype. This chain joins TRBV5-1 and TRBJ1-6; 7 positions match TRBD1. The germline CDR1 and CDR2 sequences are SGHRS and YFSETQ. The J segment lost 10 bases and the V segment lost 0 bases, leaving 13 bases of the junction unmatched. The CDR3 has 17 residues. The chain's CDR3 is CASSLAGTDSWLSPLHF. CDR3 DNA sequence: TGCGCCAGCAGCTTGGCCGGGACAGATTCGTGGCTGTCACCCCTCCACTTT.

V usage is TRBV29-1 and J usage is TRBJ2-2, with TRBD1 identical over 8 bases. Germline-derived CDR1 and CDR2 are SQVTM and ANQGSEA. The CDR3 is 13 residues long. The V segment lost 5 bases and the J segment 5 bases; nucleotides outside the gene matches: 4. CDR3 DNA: TGCAGCGTTCAGACAGGGGCGACCGGGGAGCTGTTTTTT. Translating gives CSVQTGATGELFF.

CDR3 DNA sequence: TGTGCCACCAGTCGGGGGGCGGATCAGCCCCAGCATTTT. Translated: CATSRGADQPQHF. This chain joins TRBV24-1 and TRBJ1-5, with D possibly being TRBD1 (6 bases). CDR1 KGHDR and CDR2 SFDVKD come from the germline V gene. The V and J ends lost 6 bases and 5 bases respectively, with 10 bases between them. The CDR3 extends over 13 amino acids.

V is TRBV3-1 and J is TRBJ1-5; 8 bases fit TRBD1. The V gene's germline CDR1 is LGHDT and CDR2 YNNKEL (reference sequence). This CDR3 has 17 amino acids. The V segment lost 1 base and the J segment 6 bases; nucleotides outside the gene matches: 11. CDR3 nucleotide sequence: TGTGCCAGCAGCCAAGTCCCCCCGGACAGGGTGGTTCAGCCCCAGCATTTT. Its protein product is CASSQVPPDRVVQPQHF.

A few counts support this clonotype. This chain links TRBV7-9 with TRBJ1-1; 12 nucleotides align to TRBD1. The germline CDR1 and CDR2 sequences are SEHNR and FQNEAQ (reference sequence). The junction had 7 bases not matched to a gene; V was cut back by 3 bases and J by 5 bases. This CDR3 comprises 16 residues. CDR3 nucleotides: TGTGCCAGCAGCTTGGGGACAGGGGGCGTATTTACTGAAGCTTTCTTT. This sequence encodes CASSLGTGGVFTEAFF.

DNA of the CDR3: TGCGCCAGCAGTAGCCGGACAGGGCCTTCGGGTCAGCCCCAGCATTTT. It encodes CASSSRTGPSGQPQHF. V and J are TRBV10-2 and TRBJ1-5, with 8 nucleotides matching TRBD1. The CDR3 consists of 16 residues. Germline V lookup: CDR1 WSHSY, CDR2 SAAADI. V dropped 5 bases and J dropped 6; count of bases not matched to a gene: 12.